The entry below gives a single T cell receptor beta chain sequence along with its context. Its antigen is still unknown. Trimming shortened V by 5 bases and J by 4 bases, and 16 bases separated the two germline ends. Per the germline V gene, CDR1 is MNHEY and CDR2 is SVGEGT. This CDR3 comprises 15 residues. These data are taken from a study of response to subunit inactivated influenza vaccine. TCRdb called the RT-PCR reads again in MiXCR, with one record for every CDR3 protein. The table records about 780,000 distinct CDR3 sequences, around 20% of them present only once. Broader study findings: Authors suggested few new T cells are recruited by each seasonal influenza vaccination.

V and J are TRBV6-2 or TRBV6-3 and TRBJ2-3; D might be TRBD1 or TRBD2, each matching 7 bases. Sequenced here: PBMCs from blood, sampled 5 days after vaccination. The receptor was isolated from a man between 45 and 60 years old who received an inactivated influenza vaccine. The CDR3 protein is CASSITGRGPDTQYF. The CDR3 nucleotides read TGTGCCAGCAGTATCACGGGGAGGGGGCCAGATACGCAGTATTTT.